This T cell receptor (beta chain) was sequenced for a study of identical twins. Study observations and caveats: Cord blood's abundant beta clonotypes had fewer insertions, unlike memory repertoires. Models came in too low on out-of-frame TCR alpha sharing in monozygotic twins.

This CDR3 comprises 15 residues. Trimming took 3 bases from V and 2 from J; bases not matched to a gene: 6. CDR1 and CDR2 from the germline V gene are LNHDA and SQIVND (reference sequence). With no exceptions, donors were healthy Caucasians. This clonotype was seen many times. Its antigen is undetermined. A universal primer site was incorporated via template switching, and the cDNA contained unique molecular identifiers. TCRdb redid the calling of the 5' RACE reads with MiXCR, one entry per CDR3 protein. Here the sample spans around 220,000 distinct CDR3 sequences, roughly a tenth being singletons. The chain couples TRBV19 to TRBJ2-7, with TRBD1 identical over 8 bases. The sequence derives from a man aged 45 to 65 in good health. Sequencing was performed on memory T cells sorted from blood. CDR3 sequence reads: CASSIGGTGTYEQYF. CDR3 sequence (DNA): TGTGCCAGTAGTATCGGAGGGACAGGAACCTACGAGCAGTACTTC.